Listed below are T cell receptor beta chains from one sample, sequenced in a study of blood T cell repertoires in COVID-19. Clones were sequenced by immunoSEQ multiplex PCR, and TCRdb holds only the in-frame ones, with some missing. The sample holds about 120,000 clones; 80% are singletons and the top ten take 25%. Sequenced: peripheral blood. The receptors originated from a human donor in a cohort sampled during active COVID-19. The CDR3 runs from the conserved cysteine through the conserved F or W. A D gene is named only where the DNA matches it firmly. Only some rows state a clone size, as once, few, many or a class for expanded clones.

v_gene: TRBV29-1; d_gene: TRBD1; j_gene: TRBJ1-2; abundance: .; CDR3aa: CSVSLPGQGMDGYTF; CDR3nt: TGCAGCGTTTCCCTCCCGGGACAGGGGATGGATGGCTACACCTTC
v_gene: TRBV19; d_gene: .; j_gene: TRBJ1-2; abundance: .; CDR3aa: CASSTIRGYTF; CDR3nt: TGTGCCAGTAGTACAATCAGGGGCTACACCTTC
v_gene: TRBV7-2; d_gene: .; j_gene: TRBJ1-4; abundance: .; CDR3aa: CASSLSQGLGEKLFF; CDR3nt: TGTGCCAGCAGCTTATCTCAGGGATTAGGTGAAAAACTGTTTTTT
v_gene: TRBV30; d_gene: .; j_gene: TRBJ1-3; abundance: .; CDR3aa: CAWSVDRGNTIYF; CDR3nt: TGTGCCTGGAGTGTTGACAGGGGAAACACCATATATTTT
v_gene: TRBV6-6; d_gene: .; j_gene: TRBJ1-4; abundance: .; CDR3aa: CASSYSGGGDEKLFF; CDR3nt: TGTGCCAGCAGTTACTCGGGGGGAGGAGATGAAAAACTGTTTTTT
v_gene: TRBV5-4; d_gene: TRBD2; j_gene: TRBJ2-5; abundance: .; CDR3aa: CASSTSSGGALETQYF; CDR3nt: TGTGCCAGCAGCACATCTAGCGGGGGGGCCCTTGAGACCCAGTACTTC
v_gene: TRBV20-1; d_gene: .; j_gene: TRBJ2-5; abundance: .; CDR3aa: CSASGTTILETQYF; CDR3nt: TGCAGTGCTAGTGGCACTACAATATTAGAGACCCAGTACTTC
v_gene: TRBV5-1; d_gene: TRBD1; j_gene: TRBJ1-1; abundance: few; CDR3aa: CASSLDRGRTEAFF; CDR3nt: TGCGCCAGCAGCTTGGACAGGGGTCGGACTGAAGCTTTCTTT
v_gene: TRBV6-5; d_gene: TRBD2; j_gene: TRBJ2-5; abundance: .; CDR3aa: CAGGAGGGETQYF; CDR3nt: TGTGCCGGTGGAGCGGGGGGGGGAGAGACCCAGTACTTC
v_gene: TRBV10-3; d_gene: TRBD2; j_gene: TRBJ2-1; abundance: .; CDR3aa: CAIRGRESYNEQFF; CDR3nt: TGTGCCATCAGGGGGCGGGAGTCCTACAATGAGCAGTTCTTC
v_gene: TRBV7-9; d_gene: .; j_gene: TRBJ1-4; abundance: .; CDR3aa: CASSDNRQVKNEKLFF; CDR3nt: TGTGCCAGCAGCGATAACCGACAGGTGAAGAATGAAAAACTGTTTTTT
v_gene: TRBV5-1; d_gene: .; j_gene: TRBJ1-1; abundance: .; CDR3aa: CASSLRGGTEAFF; CDR3nt: TGCGCCAGCAGCTTGAGGGGGGGTACTGAAGCTTTCTTT
v_gene: TRBV9; d_gene: .; j_gene: TRBJ1-1; abundance: .; CDR3aa: CASSVAGDTEAFF; CDR3nt: TGTGCCAGCAGCGTAGCCGGGGACACTGAAGCTTTCTTT
v_gene: TRBV7-9; d_gene: TRBD2; j_gene: TRBJ2-5; abundance: .; CDR3aa: CASSLGLAGTYQETQYF; CDR3nt: TGTGCCAGCAGCTTAGGACTAGCGGGGACCTACCAAGAGACCCAGTACTTC
v_gene: TRBV28; d_gene: TRBD2; j_gene: TRBJ2-3; abundance: .; CDR3aa: CASSFTSGINTQYF; CDR3nt: TGTGCCAGCAGTTTTACTAGCGGGATAAATACGCAGTATTTT
v_gene: TRBV20-1; d_gene: TRBD1; j_gene: TRBJ2-1; abundance: .; CDR3aa: CSADRENEQFF; CDR3nt: TGCAGTGCAGACAGGGAGAATGAGCAGTTCTTC
v_gene: TRBV19; d_gene: .; j_gene: TRBJ2-3; abundance: .; CDR3aa: CASSIGQPPDTQYF; CDR3nt: TGTGCCAGTAGTATAGGACAGCCCCCCGATACGCAGTATTTT
v_gene: TRBV14; d_gene: .; j_gene: TRBJ2-7; abundance: .; CDR3aa: CASSPNTGISYEQYF; CDR3nt: TGTGCCAGCAGCCCCAACACAGGAATATCCTACGAGCAGTACTTC
v_gene: TRBV30; d_gene: .; j_gene: TRBJ1-1; abundance: .; CDR3aa: CAWTSRKGGGEEAFF; CDR3nt: TGTGCCTGGACCTCAAGGAAAGGGGGGGGCGAAGAAGCTTTCTTT
v_gene: TRBV4-1; d_gene: .; j_gene: TRBJ2-3; abundance: .; CDR3aa: CASNQDASRSTDTQYF; CDR3nt: TGCGCCAGCAACCAAGACGCTAGCCGAAGCACAGATACGCAGTATTTT
v_gene: TRBV6-2/TRBV6-3; d_gene: TRBD2; j_gene: TRBJ2-1; abundance: .; CDR3aa: CASSYLAGVGNYNEQFF; CDR3nt: TGTGCCAGCAGTTACCTGGCGGGAGTAGGTAACTACAATGAGCAGTTCTTC
v_gene: TRBV18; d_gene: TRBD1; j_gene: TRBJ1-6; abundance: .; CDR3aa: CASSPSGTEGSPLHF; CDR3nt: TGTGCCAGCTCACCATCAGGGACAGAGGGTTCACCCCTCCACTTT
v_gene: TRBV28; d_gene: .; j_gene: TRBJ2-7; abundance: .; CDR3aa: CASSMTGRYEQYF; CDR3nt: TGTGCCAGCAGCATGACAGGGAGGTACGAGCAGTACTTC
v_gene: TRBV6-2/TRBV6-3; d_gene: .; j_gene: TRBJ1-2; abundance: .; CDR3aa: CASSYRGSSLRGYTF; CDR3nt: TGTGCCAGCAGTTACCGCGGCAGCTCCTTGCGTGGCTACACCTTC
v_gene: TRBV7-9; d_gene: TRBD1; j_gene: TRBJ1-4; abundance: .; CDR3aa: CASSSKTGSSNEKLFF; CDR3nt: TGTGCCAGCAGCTCTAAGACAGGGTCGAGTAATGAAAAACTGTTTTTT
v_gene: TRBV5-1; d_gene: TRBD1; j_gene: TRBJ1-5; abundance: .; CDR3aa: CASSSSGTDNQPQHF; CDR3nt: TGCGCCAGCAGCTCCTCCGGGACAGACAATCAGCCCCAGCATTTT
v_gene: TRBV30; d_gene: .; j_gene: TRBJ1-2; abundance: .; CDR3aa: CAWVEVGRKGGYTF; CDR3nt: TGTGCCTGGGTTGAAGTGGGGAGAAAGGGTGGCTACACCTTC
v_gene: TRBV12-3/TRBV12-4; d_gene: .; j_gene: TRBJ1-1; abundance: .; CDR3aa: CASSFYGEAFF; CDR3nt: TGTGCCAGCAGTTTTTACGGTGAAGCTTTCTTT
v_gene: TRBV27; d_gene: .; j_gene: TRBJ1-1; abundance: .; CDR3aa: CASGLEMNTEAFF; CDR3nt: TGTGCCAGCGGATTGGAGATGAACACTGAAGCTTTCTTT
v_gene: TRBV7-2; d_gene: TRBD1; j_gene: TRBJ1-5; abundance: .; CDR3aa: CASSYDRDQPQHF; CDR3nt: TGTGCCAGCAGCTACGACAGGGATCAGCCCCAGCATTTT
v_gene: TRBV28; d_gene: TRBD1; j_gene: TRBJ2-3; abundance: .; CDR3aa: CASRTTGTDYTDTQYF; CDR3nt: TGTGCCAGCAGAACGACCGGGACAGATTACACAGATACGCAGTATTTT
v_gene: TRBV2; d_gene: .; j_gene: TRBJ1-3; abundance: few; CDR3aa: CASRFDFSSGNTIYF; CDR3nt: TGTGCCAGCAGATTCGACTTCTCCTCTGGAAACACCATATATTTT
v_gene: TRBV5-4; d_gene: .; j_gene: TRBJ1-4; abundance: once; CDR3aa: CASSLGGGLTNEKLFF; CDR3nt: TGTGCCAGCAGCTTGGGGGGAGGACTGACTAATGAAAAACTGTTTTTT
v_gene: TRBV5-1; d_gene: .; j_gene: TRBJ1-2; abundance: once; CDR3aa: CASSLPGVEYGYTF; CDR3nt: TGCGCCAGCAGCTTACCAGGGGTAGAGTATGGCTACACCTTC
v_gene: TRBV18; d_gene: .; j_gene: TRBJ1-6; abundance: .; CDR3aa: CASSLTADGGYNSPLHF; CDR3nt: TGTGCCAGCTCACTAACCGCAGACGGAGGATATAATTCACCCCTCCACTTT
v_gene: TRBV3-1/TRBV3-2; d_gene: TRBD1; j_gene: TRBJ1-1; abundance: .; CDR3aa: CASSQEEEGQGARTEAFF; CDR3nt: TGTGCCAGCAGCCAAGAAGAGGAAGGGCAGGGGGCGAGAACTGAAGCTTTCTTT
v_gene: TRBV7-2; d_gene: TRBD1; j_gene: TRBJ1-1; abundance: .; CDR3aa: CASSPGTGVGNTEAFF; CDR3nt: TGTGCCAGCAGCCCTGGGACAGGTGTGGGGAACACTGAAGCTTTCTTT
v_gene: TRBV12-5; d_gene: TRBD2; j_gene: TRBJ2-3; abundance: .; CDR3aa: CASGPPVIGTSGGARTDTQYF; CDR3nt: TGTGCTAGTGGTCCTCCCGTAATTGGGACTAGCGGGGGGGCTAGGACAGATACGCAGTATTTT
v_gene: TRBV4-1; d_gene: .; j_gene: TRBJ2-1; abundance: few; CDR3aa: CASSPSPFNEQFF; CDR3nt: TGCGCCAGCAGTCCTTCCCCTTTTAATGAGCAGTTCTTC
v_gene: TRBV27; d_gene: TRBD2; j_gene: TRBJ2-2; abundance: .; CDR3aa: CASTRAGSGELFF; CDR3nt: TGTGCCAGCACACGAGCGGGGAGCGGGGAGCTGTTTTTT
v_gene: TRBV12-5; d_gene: .; j_gene: TRBJ1-3; abundance: once; CDR3aa: CASGWGPNTIYF; CDR3nt: TGTGCTAGTGGTTGGGGCCCAAACACCATATATTTT
v_gene: TRBV3-1/TRBV3-2; d_gene: TRBD1; j_gene: TRBJ1-1; abundance: .; CDR3aa: CASSWLTGVRNTEAFF; CDR3nt: TGTGCCAGCAGCTGGTTGACAGGGGTAAGGAACACTGAAGCTTTCTTT
v_gene: TRBV11-1; d_gene: .; j_gene: TRBJ1-1; abundance: .; CDR3aa: CASSSTGGAGDTEAFF; CDR3nt: TGTGCCAGCAGCTCTACCGGGGGGGCAGGGGACACTGAAGCTTTCTTT
v_gene: TRBV11-2; d_gene: TRBD2; j_gene: TRBJ2-7; abundance: .; CDR3aa: CASSLAGRGGEQYF; CDR3nt: TGTGCCAGCAGCTTAGCGGGGAGGGGAGGCGAGCAGTACTTC
v_gene: TRBV19; d_gene: .; j_gene: TRBJ1-2; abundance: .; CDR3aa: CASSRGLAGPLYGYTF; CDR3nt: TGTGCCAGTAGTAGGGGCTTGGCAGGACCTCTCTATGGCTACACCTTC
v_gene: TRBV7-2; d_gene: .; j_gene: TRBJ2-6; abundance: .; CDR3aa: CASSFRGPGANVLTF; CDR3nt: TGTGCCAGCAGCTTCCGGGGTCCCGGGGCCAACGTCCTGACTTTC
v_gene: TRBV3-1/TRBV3-2; d_gene: .; j_gene: TRBJ2-7; abundance: once; CDR3aa: CASSQGALHYEQYF; CDR3nt: TGTGCCAGCAGCCAAGGCGCTCTTCACTACGAGCAGTACTTC
v_gene: TRBV7-2; d_gene: .; j_gene: TRBJ1-2; abundance: .; CDR3aa: CASSFAGLSGYTF; CDR3nt: TGTGCCAGCAGCTTTGCGGGGCTTAGTGGCTACACCTTC
v_gene: TRBV23-1; d_gene: TRBD1; j_gene: TRBJ2-1; abundance: once; CDR3aa: CASSQLDRGIGNEQFF; CDR3nt: TGCGCCAGCAGTCAGCTAGACAGGGGGATAGGCAATGAGCAGTTCTTC
v_gene: TRBV18; d_gene: TRBD2; j_gene: TRBJ2-7; abundance: .; CDR3aa: CASSLSAGEPYEQYF; CDR3nt: TGTGCCAGCTCACTGTCAGCGGGGGAGCCCTACGAGCAGTACTTC
v_gene: TRBV3-1/TRBV3-2; d_gene: .; j_gene: TRBJ2-5; abundance: .; CDR3aa: CASSQVPGKETQYF; CDR3nt: TGTGCCAGCAGCCAAGTTCCAGGTAAAGAGACCCAGTACTTC
v_gene: TRBV25-1; d_gene: TRBD1; j_gene: TRBJ2-7; abundance: .; CDR3aa: CAGGTGLNEQYF; CDR3nt: TGTGCCGGGGGGACAGGGCTCAACGAGCAGTACTTC